The 26 T cell receptor beta chains reported below all come from one sample, sequenced in a study of T-cell memory formation after mild COVID-19 (dated by TCRdb to about 2021). The library was made by 5' RACE. Sequencing took place on an Illumina NovaSeq 6000. TCRdb trimmed public reads at Q25 via fastp, called clones via MiXCR and kept in-frame beta chains. Entries are consolidated by CDR3 protein sequence, retaining the most common genes and DNA. Recorded for this sample are roughly 100,000 distinct CDR3 sequences; about 15% of them occurred a single time. The ten largest make up around two fifths of the sample. The sample taken for sequencing was PBMCs or a T cell subset sorted from them (not recorded which). Every receptor here comes from a man aged 18 to 30 who had mild COVID-19 (a few samples of this study predate the infection). The sample titles of this study are shuffled in the database, so cell type and time point are left out; the donor was told from shared clones.

The table lists this clonotype with many counts. The gene calls are TRBV7-2 and TRBJ2-7; D not resolved. Trimming pared 1 base from V and 2 bases from J, leaving 3 bases between. The CDR3 length is 12 residues. Germline V gives CDR1 SGHTA, CDR2 FQGNSA. The CDR3 loop is CASSLVPYEQYF. The CDR3 DNA reads TGTGCCAGCAGCTTAGTCCCCTACGAGCAGTACTTC.

This clonotype was observed a handful of times. This rearrangement joins TRBV6-2 or TRBV6-3 to TRBJ2-2; no definite D call. V was pared by 0 bases and J by 0 bases, with 8 bases between. CDR1 and CDR2 (germline): MNHEY, SVGEGT. This CDR3 is built from 16 residues. The CDR3 sequence: CASSYSRGPNTGELFF. In DNA form, the CDR3 reads TGTGCCAGCAGTTACTCTCGCGGACCGAACACCGGGGAGCTGTTTTTT.

This clonotype was picked up a small number of times. This CDR3 is CSARDLGLHNEKLFF. The CDR3 DNA is TGCAGTGCTAGAGATCTAGGGCTCCATAATGAAAAACTGTTTTTT. The chain combines TRBV20-1 with TRBJ1-4; D gene unclear. Trimming pared 0 bases from V and 4 bases from J, leaving 12 bases between. The germline CDR1 and CDR2 sequences are DFQATT and SNEGSKA (reference sequence). CDR3 length: 15 amino acids.

The chain employs TRBV20-1 and TRBJ2-1; 12 bases are shared with TRBD2. J was trimmed by 4 bases and V by 0 bases; bases with no gene match: 4. This CDR3 comprises 16 residues. Germline V gene sequence: CDR1 DFQATT, CDR2 SNEGSKA (reference sequence). The CDR3 nucleotides read TGCAGTGCTAGAGATAGGCTAGCGGGGGGGTACAATGAGCAGTTCTTC. This codes for CSARDRLAGGYNEQFF.

Ten or more counts support this clonotype. The chain links TRBV28 to TRBJ2-5, with 10 bases matching TRBD2. Germline-derived CDR1 and CDR2 are MDHEN and SYDVKM. V shed 6 bases and J 5 bases; nucleotides not matched to a gene: 9. The CDR3 is 15 amino acids. CDR3 sequence reads: CASRPLAGNGETQYF. The CDR3 bases are TGTGCCAGCAGACCACTAGCGGGGAACGGTGAGACCCAGTACTTC.

This clonotype appeared a few times. The gene calls are TRBV12-5 and TRBJ1-2; D might be TRBD1 (5 bases). The CDR3 extends over 14 amino acids. Trimming left V 2 bases short and J 2 bases short, with 9 bases between. Germline loops: CDR1 LGHNT, CDR2 FRNRAP. CDR3 nucleotides: TGTGCTAGTGGTTTGCCGGGGCCGAACTATGGCTACACCTTC. Amino acids: CASGLPGPNYGYTF.

As regards this clonotype: At one of its ends the junction is not consistent with the germline gene, which may arise from a read error. V is TRBV4-1 and J is TRBJ2-1, with a tentative D call TRBD2 (6 bases). This CDR3 spans 17 amino acids. Looked up from germline, CDR1 is MGHRA and CDR2 is YSYEKL. For the CDR3, the DNA is TGCGCCAGCAGCCAAATCCAACGGGAGAGCTCCTACAATGAGCAGTCCTTC. It specifies CASSQIQRESSYNEQSF.

The CDR3 nucleotides are TGCGCCAGCAGCCAGATAGCGGGGGACCACAATGAGCAGTTCTTC. Residues: CASSQIAGDHNEQFF. This chain links TRBV4-1 with TRBJ2-1; 9 nucleotides align to TRBD2. The V and J ends lost 3 bases and 5 bases, in that order; junction bases with no gene match: 5. Germline loops: CDR1 MGHRA, CDR2 YSYEKL. This CDR3 spans 15 amino acids.

This chain links TRBV7-8 with TRBJ2-7; D ambiguous. The germline CDR1 and CDR2 sequences are SGHVS and FQNEAQ. With 5 bases removed from V and 4 bases from J, the gap between germline ends came to 6 bases. CDR3 length equals 11 residues. CDR3 DNA: TGTGCCAGCAGCGTCGGGTACGAGCAGTACTTC. Protein product: CASSVGYEQYF.

This clonotype was observed a handful of times. The gene calls are TRBV15 and TRBJ2-5; no clear D gene. The CDR3 has 14 residues. The germline gives CDR1 LNHNV, CDR2 YYDKDF (reference sequence). V was pared by 1 base and J by 2 bases, with 8 bases between. The CDR3 coding sequence is TGTGCCACCAGCAGAGGCGAACCGCAAGAGACCCAGTACTTC. Translation: CATSRGEPQETQYF.

This clonotype was picked up a small number of times. The chain couples TRBV24-1 to TRBJ2-1; 9 positions match TRBD2. The CDR3 is 17 residues long. The germline V gene has CDR1 KGHDR and CDR2 SFDVKD. V dropped 3 bases and J dropped 0; count of bases not matched to a gene: 5. As DNA, the CDR3 is TGTGCCACCAGTGATCCTATAGCGGGGGTCTCCTACAATGAGCAGTTCTTC. As protein: CATSDPIAGVSYNEQFF.

This clonotype was seen more than once but under ten times. J is TRBJ1-3 and V is TRBV7-8; 9 bases are shared with TRBD1. The CDR3 extends over 15 amino acids. Germline V gene data show CDR1 as SGHVS and CDR2 as FQNEAQ. Trimming cost V 5 bases and J 4 bases; bases outside gene matches: 6. CDR3 bases: TGTGCCAGCAGCGGGGACAGGGTGAGAGGAAACACCATATATTTT. This codes for CASSGDRVRGNTIYF. Combining the CDR3 with reference TRBV7-8 and TRBJ1-3 gives the whole variable domain GAGVSQSPRYKVAKRGQDVALRCDPISGHVSLFWYQQALGQGPEFLTYFQNEAQLDKSGLPSDRFFAERPEGSVSTLKIQRTQQEDSAVYLCASSGDRVRGNTIYFGEGSWLTVV.

There are a few counts of this clonotype. This chain links TRBV10-3 with TRBJ2-1; 7 bases are shared with TRBD2. The ends lost 8 bases at V and 5 bases at J; junction bases unmatched: 6. Germline lookup yields CDR1 ENHRY and CDR2 SYGVKD. There are 13 residues in the CDR3. The CDR3 protein is CAIHSGSHNEQFF. The CDR3 coding sequence is TGTGCCATCCATAGCGGGTCACACAATGAGCAGTTCTTC.

This sequence joins TRBV4-1 and TRBJ2-1, with TRBD2 matching over 7 bases. V dropped 0 bases and J dropped 1; count of bases not matched to a gene: 3. The CDR3 totals 16 residues. Germline V gives CDR1 MGHRA, CDR2 YSYEKL. CDR3 sequence: CASSQDGGSSYNEQFF. Written as DNA, the CDR3 is TGCGCCAGCAGCCAAGACGGGGGGTCGTCCTACAATGAGCAGTTCTTC.

This clonotype was recorded at least ten times. This chain connects TRBV7-2 to TRBJ2-3; the D gene is possibly TRBD1 (6 bases). V shed 1 base and J shed 2 bases, with 10 bases lying between them. CDR3 length: 15 amino acids. Germline V gene lookup returns CDR1 SGHTA and CDR2 FQGNSA. The CDR3: CASSLGQGSTDTQYF. In DNA form, the CDR3 reads TGTGCCAGCAGCTTAGGCCAGGGGTCCACAGATACGCAGTATTTT.

This clonotype was picked up a small number of times. The V call is TRBV29-1, the J call TRBJ1-1; D unclear. The CDR3 contains 12 residues. Trimming shortened V by 6 bases and J by 1 base, and 9 bases separated the two germline ends. CDR1 SQVTM and CDR2 ANQGSEA come from the germline V gene. The CDR3 loop reads CSVAIKNTEAFF. The CDR3 nucleotides read TGCAGCGTAGCCATTAAGAACACTGAAGCTTTCTTT.

At least ten counts were recorded for this clonotype. Here the CDR3 DNA reads TGTGCCACCTCGGACAGGTCGGGCGGGGAGCTGTTTTTT. Its protein product is CATSDRSGGELFF. This chain joins TRBV15 and TRBJ2-2, with 7 bases that match TRBD1. CDR1 and CDR2 (germline): LNHNV, YYDKDF (reference sequence). CDR3 length equals 13 residues. V trimming: 8 bases; J trimming: 7 bases; junction bases outside the gene matches: 7.

The V call is TRBV4-3, the J call TRBJ2-7, with 9 bases matching TRBD2. V shed 0 bases, J shed 1 base, and the junction held 4 bases outside the gene matches. Germline lookup yields CDR1 LGHNA and CDR2 YSLEER. This CDR3 spans 16 amino acids. CDR3 protein: CASSQDTSGGSYEQYF. DNA for the CDR3: TGCGCCAGCAGCCAAGATACCAGCGGGGGGTCCTACGAGCAGTACTTC.

The gene calls are TRBV15 and TRBJ2-1; 11 bases match TRBD2. The CDR3 runs to 20 residues. Germline V gene data show CDR1 as LNHNV and CDR2 as YYDKDF (reference sequence). J was trimmed by 0 bases and V by 0 bases; bases with no gene match: 10. For the CDR3, the DNA is TGTGCCACCAGCAGAGATTCTAGCGGGGGGACCTTGAGCTCCTACAATGAGCAGTTCTTC. This gives the protein CATSRDSSGGTLSSYNEQFF. Combining the CDR3 with reference TRBV15 and TRBJ2-1 gives the whole variable domain DAMVIQNPRYQVTQFGKPVTLSCSQTLNHNVMYWYQQKSSQAPKLLFHYYDKDFNNEADTPDNFQSRRPNTSFCFLDIRSPGLGDTAMYLCATSRDSSGGTLSSYNEQFFGPGTRLTVL.

The gene calls are TRBV6-2 or TRBV6-3 and TRBJ1-5; the D gene is possibly TRBD1 (6 bases). Trimming shortened V by 5 bases and J by 7 bases, and 12 bases separated the two germline ends. The CDR3 loop spans 13 amino acids. Germline lookup yields CDR1 MNHEY and CDR2 SVGEGT. The CDR3 nucleotides are TGTGCCAGCAGTGCAAACAGGGAGCAGCCCCAGCATTTT. As protein: CASSANREQPQHF.

A few counts support this clonotype. The chain carries TRBV7-9 and TRBJ1-5; D gene uncertain. The V end lost 1 base, the J end lost 1 base, and 8 bases lay between the germline ends. The CDR3 has 15 residues. CDR1 is SEHNR, CDR2 FQNEAQ, per germline (reference sequence). The CDR3 DNA sequence: TGTGCCAGCAGCTTAGGCGCGGGAAGCAATCAGCCCCAGCATTTT. Encoded protein: CASSLGAGSNQPQHF. The variable domain in full, completed from reference TRBV7-9 and TRBJ1-5, reads DTGVSQNPRHKITKRGQNVTFRCDPISEHNRLYWYRQTLGQGPEFLTYFQNEAQLEKSRLLSDRFSAERPKGSFSTLEIQRTEQGDSAMYLCASSLGAGSNQPQHFGDGTRLSIL.

This clonotype has ten or more counts. The V call is TRBV4-1, the J call TRBJ2-2; D might be TRBD1 or TRBD2, each matching 6 bases. Germline CDR1 is MGHRA and CDR2 is YSYEKL. The CDR3 contains 15 residues. Trimming cost V 1 base and J 7 bases, with 13 bases left between them. The CDR3: CASSQGVGGGGELFF. The CDR3, as DNA: TGCGCCAGCAGCCAAGGGGTAGGGGGAGGCGGGGAGCTGTTTTTT.

This clonotype has just a few counts. The chain joins TRBV6-4 to TRBJ2-3; 12 bases agree with TRBD2. The germline CDR1 and CDR2 sequences are MRHNA and SNTAGT. CDR3 size: 15 residues. The junction had 3 bases not matched to a gene; V was cut back by 4 bases and J by 4 bases. The CDR3 here is CASSAGTSGPDTQYF. The CDR3 nucleotides are TGTGCCAGCAGTGCCGGGACTAGCGGGCCAGATACGCAGTATTTT.

This clonotype was counted between two and nine times. The chain joins TRBV20-1 to TRBJ2-1; 9 bases agree with TRBD2. CDR3 length: 16 residues. Germline CDR1 is DFQATT and CDR2 is SNEGSKA (reference sequence). J gave up 7 bases and V 0 bases, and 10 bases lay outside the gene matches. The CDR3 loop reads CSARDTGGGVFNEQFF. The CDR3 DNA is TGCAGTGCTAGAGATACTGGCGGGGGGGTATTTAATGAGCAGTTCTTC.

This chain joins TRBV7-9 and TRBJ1-5; D perhaps matches TRBD1 (6 bases). The V gene's germline CDR1 is SEHNR and CDR2 FQNEAQ (reference sequence). V was pared by 1 base and J by 3 bases, with 7 bases between. The CDR3 consists of 14 residues. The CDR3: CASSLEGVNQPQHF. For the CDR3, the DNA is TGTGCCAGCAGCTTAGAGGGGGTCAATCAGCCCCAGCATTTT.

The rearrangement links TRBV7-2 to TRBJ1-6; D might be TRBD1 (6 bases). Germline V CDR1 and CDR2: SGHTA, FQGNSA. Deletions cut 2 bases from V and 10 bases from J, with 6 bases between. The CDR3 runs 12 residues. CDR3 residues: CASSLTGSPLHF. The CDR3 region has the DNA TGTGCCAGCAGCTTAACAGGGTCACCCCTCCACTTT.